This entry lists 17 T cell receptor beta chains sequenced from one sample in a study of T cell changes during pregnancy in multiple sclerosis. Here immunoSEQ multiplex PCR was the method, and the copy in TCRdb shows in-frame clones only, minus some. The sample consists of fewer than 60,000 clones, more than 90% of them appearing once. The sequencing used peripheral blood, collected after pregnancy. These receptors were collected from a female donor in good health, enrolled as a control in a pregnancy study.

The genes are TRBV5-1 and TRBJ2-7; 7 nucleotides match TRBD2. Trimming took 0 bases from V and 4 from J; bases not matched to a gene: 4. The CDR3 spans 14 residues. Germline CDR1 and CDR2: SGHRS and YFSETQ. CDR3 protein: CASSLGLADYEQYF. CDR3 bases: TGCGCCAGCAGCTTGGGGCTAGCGGATTACGAGCAGTACTTC.

This clone was counted a single time. This chain links TRBV19 with TRBJ1-1; D is possibly TRBD1 (5 bases). With 5 bases removed from V and 5 bases from J, the gap between germline ends came to 21 bases. The CDR3 is 16 amino acids. Germline values: CDR1 LNHDA, CDR2 SQIVND (reference sequence). The chain's CDR3 is CASSSPDSPVRTEAFF. In DNA, the CDR3 is TGTGCCAGTAGTTCCCCAGACAGCCCCGTGAGGACTGAAGCTTTCTTT.

The table lists this clone with a count of one. The chain joins TRBV18 to TRBJ2-7; 7 nucleotides align to TRBD1. V lost 4 bases, J lost 2 bases, and 5 bases stayed unmatched. The CDR3 sequence is 14 residues long. Per germline, CDR1 KGHSH and CDR2 LQKENI. The CDR3 DNA is TGTGCCAGCTCACTCGGGACAGTAGCCTACGAGCAGTACTTC. It encodes CASSLGTVAYEQYF.

V gene TRBV7-9 combines with J gene TRBJ1-1; no clear D gene. V was pared by 5 bases and J by 4 bases, with 17 bases between. The CDR3 is 15 residues long. Germline-derived CDR1 and CDR2 are SEHNR and FQNEAQ (reference sequence). CDR3 sequence (DNA): TGTGCCAGCAGCGTGTCGGGAGGCTGGAGCACTGAAGCTTTCTTT. Protein sequence: CASSVSGGWSTEAFF.

This chain uses TRBV25-1 with TRBJ1-2, with D tentatively TRBD1 (5 bases). Trimming shortened V by 8 bases and J by 0 bases, and 10 bases separated the two germline ends. The CDR3 consists of 13 residues. Per the germline V gene, CDR1 is MGHDK and CDR2 is SYGVNS. CDR3 DNA sequence: TGTGCCAGCGGGGCGGATCCTAACTATGGCTACACCTTC. Translating gives CASGADPNYGYTF.

CDR3 loop: CASSPRGPRHYGYTF. CDR3 DNA sequence: TGTGCCAGCAGCCCTCGGGGTCCTAGGCACTATGGCTACACCTTC. The chain carries TRBV5-6 and TRBJ1-2, with unresolved D. This CDR3 is built from 15 residues. Germline V gene data show CDR1 as SGHDT and CDR2 as YYEEEE. Trimming removed 4 bases from V and 3 bases from J, with 16 bases in between.

V usage is TRBV7-9 and J usage is TRBJ2-5, with D maybe TRBD1 (5 bases). CDR3 length equals 13 residues. The germline V gene encodes CDR1 SEHNR and CDR2 FQNEAQ (reference sequence). The V end was cut by 5 bases, the J end by 0 bases, with 7 bases between. CDR3 sequence: CASSRQNQETQYF. DNA of the CDR3: TGTGCCAGCAGCCGACAGAACCAAGAGACCCAGTACTTC.

The CDR3 region is CASSLEGVRANTEAFF. CDR3 nucleotide sequence: TGTGCCAGCAGCTTAGAGGGGGTTCGTGCGAACACTGAAGCTTTCTTT. The chain combines TRBV7-8 with TRBJ1-1, with D possibly TRBD1 on 6 matching bases. Trimming cost V 1 base and J 1 base, with 13 bases left between them. CDR3 length: 16 amino acids. Germline loops: CDR1 SGHVS, CDR2 FQNEAQ.

The chain employs TRBV28 and TRBJ1-2; 9 nucleotides match TRBD1. CDR1 is MDHEN and CDR2 is SYDVKM in the germline V gene. The CDR3 totals 14 residues. Trimming took 6 bases from V and 8 from J; bases not matched to a gene: 10. CDR3 nucleotides: TGTGCCAGCAGGAAACAGGGGGCATCTGGCGGCTACACCTTC. Its translation is CASRKQGASGGYTF.

The genes are TRBV6-6 and TRBJ2-1; possibly TRBD1 for D (5 bases). In germline, CDR1 is MNHNY, CDR2 SVGAGI (reference sequence). The CDR3 loop spans 14 amino acids. V was shortened by 8 bases and J by 5 bases, with 16 bases between the two germline ends. The CDR3 region is CASQNLGRNNEQFF. CDR3 bases: TGTGCCAGCCAGAATCTGGGGCGGAACAATGAGCAGTTCTTC.

In its sample, this clone was seen once. The chain is built from TRBV4-1 and TRBJ1-4; 7 nucleotides agree with TRBD1. Germline V CDR1 and CDR2: MGHRA, YSYEKL. V was clipped by 3 bases and J by 0 bases; unmatched bases: 10. The CDR3 runs 18 residues. CDR3 amino acids: CASSHPGGQTATNEKLFF. CDR3 bases: TGCGCCAGCAGCCACCCCGGGGGACAGACTGCAACTAATGAAAAACTGTTTTTT.

The genes are TRBV11-2 and TRBJ1-4; D not resolved. The CDR3 covers 13 residues. Germline lookup yields CDR1 SGHAT and CDR2 FQNNGV. With 5 bases removed from V and 6 bases from J, the gap between germline ends came to 10 bases. This chain's CDR3 is CASSEHEDEKLFF. The DNA for the CDR3 is TGTGCCAGCAGCGAACACGAGGATGAAAAACTGTTTTTT.

The chain recombines TRBV6-5 with TRBJ2-7; possible D gene TRBD1, 6 bases. The CDR3 is made up of 14 amino acids. The germline V gene encodes CDR1 MNHEY and CDR2 SVGAGI. Trimming removed 6 bases from V and 1 base from J, with 13 bases in between. The CDR3 here is CASRTPRGSYEQYF. Here the CDR3 DNA reads TGTGCCAGCAGGACTCCAAGGGGGTCCTACGAGCAGTACTTC.

This chain uses TRBV7-6 with TRBJ2-1; possible D gene TRBD1, 5 bases. CDR1 is SGHVS and CDR2 is FNYEAQ in the germline V gene. With 7 bases removed from V and 4 bases from J, the gap between germline ends came to 14 bases. The CDR3 contains 14 residues. The CDR3 nucleotides read TGTGCCAGCACCACAGGTGGAACTTACAATGAGCAGTTCTTC. This translates into CASTTGGTYNEQFF.

The chain links TRBV19 to TRBJ2-1; 13 bases agree with TRBD2. The germline V gene has CDR1 LNHDA and CDR2 SQIVND (reference sequence). Unmatched junction bases numbered 3, after V lost 4 bases and J lost 0 bases. The length of the CDR3 is 17 residues. As DNA, the CDR3 is TGTGCCAGTAGTAGAGGACTAGCGGGAGTCTCCTACAATGAGCAGTTCTTC. Protein sequence: CASSRGLAGVSYNEQFF.

The chain employs TRBV5-6 and TRBJ1-5; D uncertain. Germline values: CDR1 SGHDT, CDR2 YYEEEE. This CDR3 spans 16 amino acids. V lost 4 bases and J lost 0, with 14 bases in between. This CDR3 is CASSPWTGNSNQPQHF. In DNA, the CDR3 is TGTGCCAGCAGCCCGTGGACGGGGAATAGCAATCAGCCCCAGCATTTT.

V gene TRBV15 combines with J gene TRBJ1-6; D uncertain. The CDR3 extends over 14 amino acids. The germline V and J ends were trimmed by 6 bases and 2 bases, with 8 bases remaining between them. Germline V gene sequence: CDR1 LNHNV, CDR2 YYDKDF (reference sequence). DNA for the CDR3: TGTGCCACCAGAAAGGCGGCCTATAATTCACCCCTCCACTTT. Amino acid sequence: CATRKAAYNSPLHF.